This T cell receptor beta chain was retrieved from a study of CD8+ T cells in alopecia areata. V was trimmed by 2 bases and J by 4 bases, leaving 18 bases between them. Germline lookup yields CDR1 MNHEY and CDR2 SMNVEV (reference sequence). The CDR3 is 17 amino acids. Extraction and reverse transcription of RNA yielded cDNA as the sequencing template. Measured with immunoSEQ multiplex PCR; TCRdb has only the in-frame clones, and not every one. The sample includes 98,000 or so clones, roughly two thirds of them seen just once. Treatment: oral pan-JAK inhibitor, 5-10 mg twice daily. The chain combines TRBV27 with TRBJ2-1; maybe TRBD1 (6 bases). The source is a human donor with alopecia areata. The specimen was CD8+ T cells sorted from blood, collected at week 4, from a patient treated with tofacitinib. Here the CDR3 reads CASSLDSGVPPYNEQFF. CDR3 in DNA: TGTGCCAGCAGTTTAGATTCAGGGGTCCCTCCTTACAATGAGCAGTTCTTC.